Presented here are 5 T cell receptor beta chains from one specimen sequenced in a study of lymphopenia after photon versus proton radiotherapy. Only in-frame clones appear in the TCRdb table, and some are missing; sequencing was by immunoSEQ multiplex PCR. The sample consists of more than 20,000 clones, approximately 88% of them appearing once. The sample was peripheral blood, taken from a patient treated with photon-based radiotherapy. The source is a middle-aged man with gastric cancer.

The V and J genes are TRBV5-1 and TRBJ2-2; weak D call: TRBD1 (6 bases). This CDR3 comprises 15 residues. The V and J ends lost 9 bases and 4 bases respectively, with 19 bases between them. CDR1 and CDR2 (germline): SGHRS, YFSETQ. The CDR3 DNA sequence: TGCGCCACCCGGGACACCCACGGATTCACCGGGGAGCTGTTTTTT. This gives the protein CATRDTHGFTGELFF.

The DNA for the CDR3 is TGTGCCAGCAGCTTGGAGGCAGTTCTGAACTATGGCTACACCTTC. Protein: CASSLEAVLNYGYTF. The chain links TRBV5-8 to TRBJ1-2; no definite D call. V was clipped by 0 bases and J by 2 bases, with 11 bases between them. This CDR3 is 15 amino acids long. CDR1 SGHTS and CDR2 YDEGEE come from the germline V gene. Drawing the rest from reference TRBV5-8 and TRBJ1-2, the complete variable domain is EAGVTQSPTHLIKTRGQQATLRCSPISGHTSVYWYQQALGLGLQFLLWYDEGEERNRGNFPPRFSGRQFPNYSSELNVNALELEDSALYLCASSLEAVLNYGYTFGSGTRLTVV.

The chain is built from TRBV7-2 and TRBJ1-2; possibly TRBD1 for D (6 bases). V was clipped by 0 bases and J by 6 bases, with 14 bases between them. CDR3 length: 15 residues. Germline-derived CDR1 and CDR2 are SGHTA and FQGNSA. The CDR3 bases are TGTGCCAGCAGCTTAGCCGGGACACCAATTCATGGCTACACCTTC. This encodes CASSLAGTPIHGYTF.

The chain couples TRBV9 to TRBJ1-2, with D unresolved. The CDR3 is 12 residues long. Germline CDR1 and CDR2: SGDLS and YYNGEE. The V gene lost 0 bases and the J gene lost 4 bases, with 4 bases spanning the gap. The CDR3 nucleotides are TGTGCCAGCAGCGTAGACAGCTATGGCTACACCTTC. It specifies CASSVDSYGYTF.

V gene TRBV6-1 combines with J gene TRBJ1-2; TRBD1 might be the D (5 bases). Per germline, CDR1 MNHNS and CDR2 SASEGT. V lost 1 base and J lost 8, with 11 bases in between. The CDR3 extends over 13 amino acids. DNA for the CDR3: TGTGCCAGCAGTGAAGGGGGGGTGGAGGGCTACACCTTC. Translating gives CASSEGGVEGYTF.